The 6 T cell receptor beta chains in this list originate from one sample, sequenced in a study of PD-1 blockade in classical Hodgkin lymphoma. Patients all relapsed after autologous stem cell transplantation, and there was variation in brentuximab vedotin exposure. The table came from immunoSEQ multiplex PCR; TCRdb's copy has only in-frame clones and leaves some out. The table lists about 13,000 clones, around 80% of them singletons. The input for sequencing was peripheral blood mononuclear cells (PBMCs), taken at baseline. The receptor set was obtained from a human donor with classical Hodgkin lymphoma.

This rearrangement joins TRBV4-1 to TRBJ2-5; possible D gene TRBD2, 9 bases. Germline V gene lookup returns CDR1 MGHRA and CDR2 YSYEKL. Trimming stripped 7 bases from V and 5 bases from J, with 32 bases between. This CDR3 has 19 amino acids. The CDR3 here is CASKGGTGVAGGVGETQYF. The CDR3 nucleotides are TGCGCCAGCAAGGGGGGGACAGGAGTGGCGGGAGGGGTAGGGGAGACCCAGTACTTC.

The rearrangement uses TRBV10-3 and TRBJ2-7, with D possibly being TRBD1 or TRBD2 (5 bases each). The CDR3 is 17 residues long. The V end lost 8 bases, the J end lost 3 bases, and 26 bases lay between the germline ends. Per germline, CDR1 ENHRY and CDR2 SYGVKD. CDR3 coding DNA: TGTGCCATCGCCTCACTGGGGAGCAGGGACCTTAACTACGAGCAGTACTTC. Protein: CAIASLGSRDLNYEQYF.

This clone is labeled as medium-sized. The rearrangement links TRBV11-3 to TRBJ1-1; D remains ambiguous. Per the germline V gene, CDR1 is SGHNT and CDR2 is YENEEA. V shed 5 bases and J shed 10 bases, with 17 bases lying between them. This CDR3 spans 13 amino acids. The CDR3 DNA is TGTGCCAGCAGCCCCATGTTCGGGGTTCCAGCTTTCTTT. Its translation is CASSPMFGVPAFF.

The chain uses TRBV6-5 and TRBJ2-1; possible D gene TRBD2, 6 bases. V gave up 6 bases and J gave up 6 bases, with 12 bases separating them. Germline-derived CDR1 and CDR2 are MNHEY and SVGAGI. This CDR3 has 13 residues. The DNA of the CDR3 is TGTGCCAGCAGCCTCCTGGGGGGCAATGAGCAGTTCTTC. This gives the protein CASSLLGGNEQFF.

About this clone: In the same sample, other DNA sequences code for this CDR3. The chain employs TRBV19 and TRBJ1-1; unclear D gene. The germline CDR1 and CDR2 sequences are LNHDA and SQIVND (reference sequence). Trimming took off 1 base at V and 4 bases at J, with 7 bases between the two ends. The CDR3 extends over 13 amino acids. The CDR3, as DNA: TGTGCCAGTAGTATAGGTAGTCTCACTGAAGCTTTCTTT. It translates to CASSIGSLTEAFF.

The genes are TRBV4-3 and TRBJ2-1; D possibly matches TRBD1 or TRBD2 (6 bases each). Between the trimmed V and J ends, which lost 5 bases and 3 bases, there was a span of 11 bases. The CDR3 extends over 14 amino acids. Per germline, CDR1 LGHNA and CDR2 YSLEER. The CDR3 spells CASSLGGGYNEQFF. Here the CDR3 DNA reads TGCGCCAGCAGCTTAGGGGGAGGCTACAATGAGCAGTTCTTC.